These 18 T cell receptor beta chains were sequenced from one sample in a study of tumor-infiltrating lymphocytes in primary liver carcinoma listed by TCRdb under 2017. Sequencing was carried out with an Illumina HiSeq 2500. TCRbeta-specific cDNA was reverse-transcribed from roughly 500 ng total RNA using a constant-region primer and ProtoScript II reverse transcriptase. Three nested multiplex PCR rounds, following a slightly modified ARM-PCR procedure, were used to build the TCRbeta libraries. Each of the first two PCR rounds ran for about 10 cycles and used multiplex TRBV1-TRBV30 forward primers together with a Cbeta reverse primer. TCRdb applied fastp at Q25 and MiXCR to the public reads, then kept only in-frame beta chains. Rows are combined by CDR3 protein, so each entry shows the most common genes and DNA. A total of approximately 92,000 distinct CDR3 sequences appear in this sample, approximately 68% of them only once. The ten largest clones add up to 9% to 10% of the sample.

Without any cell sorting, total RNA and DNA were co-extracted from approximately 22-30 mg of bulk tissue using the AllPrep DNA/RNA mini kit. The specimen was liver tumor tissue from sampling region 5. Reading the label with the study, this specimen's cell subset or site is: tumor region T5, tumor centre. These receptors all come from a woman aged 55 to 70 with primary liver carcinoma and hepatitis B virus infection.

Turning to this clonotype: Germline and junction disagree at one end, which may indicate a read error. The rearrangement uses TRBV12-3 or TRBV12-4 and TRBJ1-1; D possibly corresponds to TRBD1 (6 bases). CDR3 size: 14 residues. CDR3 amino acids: CASSLSQGRTETFF. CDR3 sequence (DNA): TGTGCCAGCAGCTTATCACAGGGTCGTACTGAAACTTTCTTT.

CDR3 in DNA: TGTGCCAGCAGCTGGACTAGTGCTGATGAGCAGTTCTTC. Protein: CASSWTSADEQFF. The gene calls are TRBV11-2 and TRBJ2-1, with TRBD2 matching over 7 bases. With V trimmed by 4 bases and J by 8 bases, 5 bases remained unmatched. The length of the CDR3 is 13 residues. Germline assignment: CDR1 SGHAT and CDR2 FQNNGV.

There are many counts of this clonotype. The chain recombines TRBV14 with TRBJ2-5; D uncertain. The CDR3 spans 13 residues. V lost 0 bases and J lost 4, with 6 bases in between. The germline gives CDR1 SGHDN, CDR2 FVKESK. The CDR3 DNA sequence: TGTGCCAGCAGCCAAGATCTGGGAGAGACCCAGTACTTC. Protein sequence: CASSQDLGETQYF.

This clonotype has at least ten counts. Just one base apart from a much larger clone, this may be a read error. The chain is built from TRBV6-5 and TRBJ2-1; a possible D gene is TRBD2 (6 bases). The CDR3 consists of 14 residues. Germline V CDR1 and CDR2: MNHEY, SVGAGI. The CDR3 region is CAGSRGSGSNEQFF. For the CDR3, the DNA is TGTGCCGGCAGTCGGGGTAGCGGTTCGAATGAGCAGTTCTTC.

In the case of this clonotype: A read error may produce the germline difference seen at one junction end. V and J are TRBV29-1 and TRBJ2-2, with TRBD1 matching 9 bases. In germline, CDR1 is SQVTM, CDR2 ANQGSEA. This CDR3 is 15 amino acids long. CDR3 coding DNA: TGTAGCGTTCGTACAGGGGGCCCGCACACCAGGGAGCTGTTTTTT. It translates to CSVRTGGPHTRELFF.

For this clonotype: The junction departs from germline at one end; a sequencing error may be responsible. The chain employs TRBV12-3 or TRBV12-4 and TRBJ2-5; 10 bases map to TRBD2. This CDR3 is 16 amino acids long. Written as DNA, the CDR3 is TGTGCCAGCAGGGCTTTAGCGGGAGGTTGGGGAAAGACCCAGTACTTT. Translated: CASRALAGGWGKTQYF.

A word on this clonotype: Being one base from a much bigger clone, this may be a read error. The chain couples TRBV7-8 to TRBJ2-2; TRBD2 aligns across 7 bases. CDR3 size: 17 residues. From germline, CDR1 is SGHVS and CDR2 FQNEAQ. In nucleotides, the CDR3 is TGTGCCAGCAGCTTAAGGGAGGGCGGACCCCGGACCGGGAAGCTGTTTTTT. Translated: CASSLREGGPRTGKLFF.

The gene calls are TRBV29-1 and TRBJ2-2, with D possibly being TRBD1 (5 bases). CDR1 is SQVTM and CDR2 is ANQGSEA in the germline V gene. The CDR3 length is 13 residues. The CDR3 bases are TGCGGTGTCATGGGGCACTCGGGCGGGGAGCTGTTTTTT. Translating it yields CGVMGHSGGELFF.

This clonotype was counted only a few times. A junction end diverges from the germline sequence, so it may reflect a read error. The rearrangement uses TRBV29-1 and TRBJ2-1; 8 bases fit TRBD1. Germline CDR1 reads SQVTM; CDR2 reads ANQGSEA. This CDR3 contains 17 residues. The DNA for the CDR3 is TGCAGCGCCCCTCGGTTGGAGGGACAGGTTTCCTACAATGACCAGTTCTTC. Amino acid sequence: CSAPRLEGQVSYNDQFF.

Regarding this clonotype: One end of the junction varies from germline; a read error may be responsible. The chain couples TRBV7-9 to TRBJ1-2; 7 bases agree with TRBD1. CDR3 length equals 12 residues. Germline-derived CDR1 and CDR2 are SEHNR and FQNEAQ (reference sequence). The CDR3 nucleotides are TGTGCCAGCAGCCCTGACAGGGATGGCTGCACCTTC. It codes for CASSPDRDGCTF.

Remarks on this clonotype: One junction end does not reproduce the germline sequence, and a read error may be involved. CDR3 residues: CVSSHRHSGPNVLTF. The CDR3 bases are TGTGTCAGCAGCCACAGGCACTCTGGGCCCAACGTCCTGACTTTC. The chain has TRBV11-2 and TRBJ2-6; D possibly corresponds to TRBD1 (5 bases). The CDR3 covers 15 residues. CDR1 and CDR2 from the germline V gene are SGHAT and FQNNGV.

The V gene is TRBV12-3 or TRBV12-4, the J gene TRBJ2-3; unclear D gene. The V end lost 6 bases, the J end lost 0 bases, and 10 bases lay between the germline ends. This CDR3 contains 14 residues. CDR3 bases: TGTGCCAGCAGCATTGCCGGAAGCACAGATACGCAGTATTTT. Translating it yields CASSIAGSTDTQYF.

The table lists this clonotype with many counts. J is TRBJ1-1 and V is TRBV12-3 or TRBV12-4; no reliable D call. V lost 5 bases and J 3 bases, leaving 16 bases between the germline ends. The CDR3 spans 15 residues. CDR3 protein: CASSRRSTGDTEAFF. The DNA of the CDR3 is TGTGCCAGCAGTCGAAGGTCCACTGGCGACACTGAAGCTTTCTTT.

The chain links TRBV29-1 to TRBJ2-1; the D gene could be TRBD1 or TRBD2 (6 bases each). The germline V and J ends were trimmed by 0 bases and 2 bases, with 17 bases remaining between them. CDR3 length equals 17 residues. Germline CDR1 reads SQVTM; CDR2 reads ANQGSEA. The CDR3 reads CSVEELGGGGPYNEQFF. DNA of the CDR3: TGCAGCGTTGAAGAGCTTGGCGGTGGGGGGCCCTACAATGAGCAGTTCTTC.

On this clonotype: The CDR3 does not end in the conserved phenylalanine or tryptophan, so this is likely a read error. The CDR3 loop reads CASSPWGRNYNEQFS. CDR3 DNA: TGTGCCAGCAGTCCCTGGGGCAGAAATTACAATGAGCAGTTCTCC. The chain couples TRBV12-3 or TRBV12-4 to TRBJ2-1; maybe TRBD1 (5 bases). V was pared by 5 bases and J by 4 bases, with 15 bases between. The CDR3 spans 15 residues.

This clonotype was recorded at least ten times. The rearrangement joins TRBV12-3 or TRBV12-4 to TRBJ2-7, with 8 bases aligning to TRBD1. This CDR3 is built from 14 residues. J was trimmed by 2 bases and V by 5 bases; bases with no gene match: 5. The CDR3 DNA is TGTGCCAGCAGTCCCGGACAGGGTACCTACGAGCAGTACTTC. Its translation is CASSPGQGTYEQYF.

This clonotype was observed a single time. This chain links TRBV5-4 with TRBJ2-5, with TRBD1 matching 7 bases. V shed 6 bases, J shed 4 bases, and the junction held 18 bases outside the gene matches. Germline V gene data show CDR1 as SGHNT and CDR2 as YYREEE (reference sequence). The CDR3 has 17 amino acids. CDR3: CASMKAATNAGGETQYF. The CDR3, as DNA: TGTGCCAGCATGAAGGCAGCGACTAACGCAGGGGGAGAGACCCAGTACTTC.

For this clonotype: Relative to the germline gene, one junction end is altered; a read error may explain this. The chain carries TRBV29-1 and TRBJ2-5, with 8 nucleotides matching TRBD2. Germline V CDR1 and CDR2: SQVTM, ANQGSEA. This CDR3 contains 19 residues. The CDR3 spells CSLGGRPLADFSFQETQYF. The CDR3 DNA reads TGCAGCCTTGGAGGCCGCCCACTAGCGGACTTTTCATTCCAAGAAACCCAATACTTC.